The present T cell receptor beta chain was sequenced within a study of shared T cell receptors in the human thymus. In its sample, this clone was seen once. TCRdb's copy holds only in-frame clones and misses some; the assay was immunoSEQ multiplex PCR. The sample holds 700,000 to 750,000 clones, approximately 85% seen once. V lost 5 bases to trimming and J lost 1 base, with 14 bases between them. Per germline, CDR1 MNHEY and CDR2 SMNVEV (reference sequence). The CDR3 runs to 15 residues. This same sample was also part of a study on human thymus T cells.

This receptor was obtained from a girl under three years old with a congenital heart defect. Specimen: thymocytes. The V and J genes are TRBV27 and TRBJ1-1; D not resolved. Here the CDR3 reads CASSALRTANTEAFF. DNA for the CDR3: TGTGCCAGCAGTGCCCTACGAACAGCGAACACTGAAGCTTTCTTT.